The present T cell receptor beta chain was sequenced within a study of shared clonotypes between healthy human individuals. Each subset's genomic DNA was split evenly across several immunoSEQ plates. Unsorted PBMC DNA underwent sequencing on ten immunoSEQ deep assay plates. The protocol was immunoSEQ multiplex PCR, while the TCRdb copy is restricted to in-frame clones and leaves out a portion. Counted here are some 530,000 clones, around 73% occurring once; the ten biggest clones make up 12%. The V segment lost 5 bases and the J segment 6 bases; nucleotides outside the gene matches: 9. Germline V gene data show CDR1 as SGHTA and CDR2 as FQGTGA. The CDR3 runs to 14 residues.

The clonotype comes from a woman aged 40-49 years in good health. Some clones in this sample may be carry-over from other donors' samples. The chain uses TRBV7-3 and TRBJ1-2; 7 bases are a match to TRBD1. Sequencing was carried out using PBMCs. The CDR3 DNA reads TGTGCCAGCAGCCAACAGGGGTTTCACCATGGCTACACCTTC. This sequence encodes CASSQQGFHHGYTF.